The 13 T cell receptor beta chains below come from one sample, sequenced in a study of tumor T cells in aggressive B-cell lymphoma. Assay: immunoSEQ multiplex PCR; the TCRdb copy retains only in-frame clones and omits some. The sample carries approximately 3,000 clones, 65% to 90% recorded once. Sequencing used tumor tissue. The receptors originated from an adult with diffuse large B cell lymphoma. Some clones in this sample may be carry-over from other donors' samples.

A few counts support this clone. This chain uses TRBV4-2 with TRBJ2-2; the match to TRBD1 covers 7 bases. Germline V gene lookup returns CDR1 LGHNA and CDR2 YNFKEQ. The CDR3 runs to 15 residues. Losses at the gene ends were 3 bases for V and 4 bases for J; bases not matched to a gene: 5. CDR3 protein: CASSQRQGPTGELFF. The DNA of the CDR3 is TGTGCCAGCAGCCAGCGACAGGGCCCCACCGGGGAGCTGTTTTTT.

The chain joins TRBV28 to TRBJ2-2, with a weak D call TRBD1 (5 bases). Trimming stripped 5 bases from V and 5 bases from J, with 6 bases between. CDR3 length: 12 amino acids. Germline V gene lookup returns CDR1 MDHEN and CDR2 SYDVKM. The CDR3 region is CASSRTTGELFF. CDR3 DNA: TGTGCCAGCAGTCGGACAACCGGGGAGCTGTTTTTT.

This chain connects TRBV7-9 to TRBJ2-3, with 13 bases identical to TRBD2. J gave up 5 bases and V 5 bases, and 7 bases lay outside the gene matches. Germline V gene data show CDR1 as SEHNR and CDR2 as FQNEAQ (reference sequence). The CDR3 has 16 residues. DNA of the CDR3: TGTGCCAGCAGCCTGCCACTAGCGGGAGGGGAAGATACGCAGTATTTT. It encodes CASSLPLAGGEDTQYF.

Turning to this clone: The junction and the germline gene differ at one end; a read error may be behind it. The chain carries TRBV7-2 and TRBJ2-7; D might be TRBD2 (6 bases). The germline CDR1 and CDR2 sequences are SGHTA and FQGNSA. CDR3 length: 14 residues. CDR3 nucleotides: TGTGCCAGCAGCTTAACGGGAGCTTTCTACGAGCAGTACTTT. Amino acid sequence: CASSLTGAFYEQYF.

This clone appeared a single time. This chain uses TRBV9 with TRBJ2-4; 11 positions match TRBD2. Germline V gene lookup returns CDR1 SGDLS and CDR2 YYNGEE. The CDR3 has 14 residues. Unmatched junction bases numbered 1, after V lost 1 base and J lost 7 bases. The CDR3 sequence is CASSVTSGSNIQYF. CDR3 bases: TGTGCCAGCAGCGTAACTAGCGGGAGCAACATTCAGTACTTC.

The rearrangement links TRBV4-1 to TRBJ1-4; D not certain. CDR1 and CDR2 from the germline V gene are MGHRA and YSYEKL. This CDR3 region has 16 residues. V was shortened by 5 bases and J by 3 bases, with 16 bases between the two germline ends. The CDR3 region is CASSGSPSRANEKLFF. CDR3 DNA: TGCGCCAGCAGCGGGAGCCCCAGTAGAGCTAATGAAAAACTGTTTTTT.

This clone was found a few times. The chain recombines TRBV30 with TRBJ1-2, with D possibly matching TRBD1 (6 bases). The ends were cut back, 0 bases at V and 4 bases at J, with 15 bases in the middle. CDR3 length: 15 residues. Germline CDR1 GTSNPN, CDR2 SVGIG (reference sequence). In nucleotides, the CDR3 is TGTGCCTGGAGTGTTGGTTGGGGGCGCCTCTATGGCTACACCTTC. It is translated as CAWSVGWGRLYGYTF. The full variable domain, in which reference TRBV30 and TRBJ1-2 provide the parts outside the CDR3, is SQTIHQWPATLVQPVGSPLSLECTVEGTSNPNLYWYRQAAGRGLQLLFYSVGIGQISSEVPQNLSASRPQDRQFILSSKKLLLSDSGFYLCAWSVGWGRLYGYTFGSGTRLTVV.

The J gene is TRBJ1-1, the V gene TRBV27; D call uncertain. This CDR3 comprises 17 residues. Trimming shortened V by 2 bases and J by 0 bases, and 16 bases separated the two germline ends. Germline V gives CDR1 MNHEY, CDR2 SMNVEV (reference sequence). Here the CDR3 DNA reads TGTGCCAGCAGTTTAATTGGAATGGAGGGCTTGAACACTGAAGCTTTCTTT. This encodes CASSLIGMEGLNTEAFF.

The rearrangement uses TRBV28 and TRBJ2-3; no clear D gene. Germline CDR1 and CDR2: MDHEN and SYDVKM. V shed 3 bases and J shed 2 bases, with 12 bases lying between them. The length of the CDR3 is 15 residues. CDR3 region: CASSFGSTFTDTQYF. The CDR3 DNA reads TGTGCCAGCAGTTTTGGGTCGACATTCACAGATACGCAGTATTTT.

This sequence joins TRBV30 and TRBJ2-7; TRBD1 matches at 7 bases. The CDR3 covers 15 residues. Per germline, CDR1 GTSNPN and CDR2 SVGIG (reference sequence). With 3 bases clipped from V and 4 bases from J, the junction kept 12 bases outside the gene matches. CDR3 region: CAWRATLGQKYEQYF. The DNA of the CDR3 is TGTGCCTGGAGGGCCACCCTGGGACAGAAATACGAGCAGTACTTC.

This clone is a singleton in its sample. The CDR3 nucleotides read TGTGCCAGCAGCGAGGGACTAGCGGGAGGATATGAGCAGTTCTTC. This translates into CASSEGLAGGYEQFF. This sequence joins TRBV9 and TRBJ2-1; TRBD2 matches 15 bases. This CDR3 region has 15 residues. Looked up from germline, CDR1 is SGDLS and CDR2 is YYNGEE. Trimming took 3 bases from V and 8 from J; bases not matched to a gene: 3.

The chain has TRBV4-3 and TRBJ2-5; D is undetermined. Per the germline V gene, CDR1 is LGHNA and CDR2 is YSLEER. The CDR3 spans 15 residues. V was shortened by 0 bases and J by 2 bases, with 10 bases between the two germline ends. CDR3 coding DNA: TGCGCCAGCAGCCAAGATCACGGAGTGCAAGAGACCCAGTACTTC. It translates to CASSQDHGVQETQYF.

This clone occurred a few times. The chain employs TRBV7-3 and TRBJ2-2; 7 nucleotides agree with TRBD1. The V and J ends lost 3 bases and 7 bases, in that order; junction bases with no gene match: 8. The CDR3 runs 15 residues. In germline, CDR1 is SGHTA, CDR2 FQGTGA. CDR3 in amino acids: CASSFGTEKIGELFF. As DNA, the CDR3 is TGTGCCAGCAGCTTCGGGACAGAAAAAATCGGGGAGCTGTTTTTT. The full variable domain, in which reference TRBV7-3 and TRBJ2-2 provide the parts outside the CDR3, is GAGVSQTPSNKVTEKGKYVELRCDPISGHTALYWYRQSLGQGPEFLIYFQGTGAADDSGLPNDRFFAVRPEGSVSTLKIQRTERGDSAVYLCASSFGTEKIGELFFGEGSRLTVL.